A single sample is the source of the 21 T cell receptor beta chains below, sequenced in a study of shared clonotypes between healthy human individuals. Data came from immunoSEQ multiplex PCR; TCRdb stores just in-frame clones and leaves some out. Among about 770,000 clones, 72% were seen once, and the ten largest hold about 1.8%. Sequencing was carried out using memory CD4+ T cells sorted from blood. Subset of the sample: CD45RA-negative fraction. All receptors derive from a woman in her twenties or thirties in good health.

This chain uses TRBV27 with TRBJ2-7, with D tentatively TRBD1 (6 bases). The germline CDR1 and CDR2 sequences are MNHEY and SMNVEV (reference sequence). CDR3 length equals 16 residues. Trimming took 3 bases from V and 2 from J, leaving 17 bases between them. The CDR3 is CASSLDSHTSPYEQYF. The CDR3 DNA follows: TGTGCCAGCAGTTTGGACAGCCACACCAGTCCCTACGAGCAGTACTTC.

This clone has a handful of counts. This chain connects TRBV2 to TRBJ2-7; D is possibly TRBD1 or TRBD2 (5 bases each). Trimming removed 7 bases from V and 5 bases from J, with 21 bases in between. This CDR3 spans 15 amino acids. Germline V gene sequence: CDR1 SNHLY, CDR2 FYNNEI. This CDR3 reads CASTEETAASDEQYF. DNA of the CDR3: TGTGCCAGCACCGAAGAGACAGCGGCCTCGGACGAGCAGTACTTC.

V gene TRBV5-4 combines with J gene TRBJ2-2; D may match TRBD1 or TRBD2 (5 bases each). V lost 4 bases to trimming and J lost 6 bases, with 16 bases between them. Germline V gene sequence: CDR1 SGHNT, CDR2 YYREEE (reference sequence). The CDR3 is 15 amino acids. The CDR3 reads CASSITGRIPGELFF. The CDR3 DNA sequence: TGTGCCAGCAGCATAACGGGACGAATCCCCGGGGAGCTGTTTTTT.

This chain links TRBV30 with TRBJ2-7; TRBD1 agrees at 8 bases. The germline gives CDR1 GTSNPN, CDR2 SVGIG (reference sequence). The CDR3 has 15 amino acids. V was pared by 2 bases and J by 4 bases, with 10 bases of the junction left unmatched. The CDR3 sequence is CAWSPPTGVFYEQYF. DNA for the CDR3: TGTGCCTGGAGTCCCCCGACAGGGGTTTTTTACGAGCAGTACTTC. Together with reference TRBV30 and TRBJ2-7, the CDR3 gives the full variable domain: SQTIHQWPATLVQPVGSPLSLECTVEGTSNPNLYWYRQAAGRGLQLLFYSVGIGQISSEVPQNLSASRPQDRQFILSSKKLLLSDSGFYLCAWSPPTGVFYEQYFGPGTRLTVT.

The chain employs TRBV29-1 and TRBJ2-1; D gene unclear. The CDR3 has 14 residues. Germline lookup yields CDR1 SQVTM and CDR2 ANQGSEA. V dropped 5 bases and J dropped 0 bases, with 11 bases sitting between them. The CDR3 DNA sequence: TGCAGCGTTTCGGGCGGAGTCTCCTACAATGAGCAGTTCTTC. Its translation is CSVSGGVSYNEQFF.

The chain has TRBV5-3 and TRBJ2-7; 10 bases match TRBD2. TRBV5-3 is reported as an ORF; its role is uncertain. The V and J ends lost 4 bases and 0 bases, in that order; junction bases with no gene match: 7. The CDR3 totals 16 residues. The CDR3 bases are TGTGCCAGAAGCCCCAGGGAGCGGGAGGGCTCCTACGAGCAGTACTTC. Translating it yields CARSPREREGSYEQYF.

V usage is TRBV25-1 and J usage is TRBJ1-6, with no clear D. The CDR3 length is 14 residues. Germline values: CDR1 MGHDK, CDR2 SYGVNS. V dropped 0 bases and J dropped 6 bases, with 6 bases sitting between them. CDR3 sequence reads: CASSEYGSNSPLHF. Written as DNA, the CDR3 is TGTGCCAGCAGTGAATACGGCAGTAATTCACCCCTCCACTTT.

The V gene is TRBV30, the J gene TRBJ2-2; no reliable D call. The length of the CDR3 is 14 residues. Per germline, CDR1 GTSNPN and CDR2 SVGIG (reference sequence). Trimming removed 0 bases from V and 0 bases from J, with 5 bases in between. DNA of the CDR3: TGTGCCTGGAGTGTATTCCCGAACACCGGGGAGCTGTTTTTT. The encoded protein is CAWSVFPNTGELFF. The full variable domain, rest sourced from reference TRBV30 and TRBJ2-2, is SQTIHQWPATLVQPVGSPLSLECTVEGTSNPNLYWYRQAAGRGLQLLFYSVGIGQISSEVPQNLSASRPQDRQFILSSKKLLLSDSGFYLCAWSVFPNTGELFFGEGSRLTVL.

The chain couples TRBV2 to TRBJ2-5; 8 bases are shared with TRBD1. The CDR3 has 15 amino acids. V shed 2 bases and J 5 bases; nucleotides not matched to a gene: 7. Germline V CDR1 and CDR2: SNHLY, FYNNEI. CDR3 in amino acids: CASSETRQGWETQYF. In nucleotides, the CDR3 is TGTGCCAGCAGTGAAACCCGACAGGGGTGGGAGACCCAGTACTTC.

The rearrangement uses TRBV5-1 and TRBJ2-3; D unresolved. Germline V gives CDR1 SGHRS, CDR2 YFSETQ. This CDR3 region has 14 residues. V shed 3 bases and J shed 1 base, with 9 bases lying between them. CDR3 amino acids: CASSSTSRTDTQYF. The CDR3 DNA reads TGCGCCAGCAGCTCCACGTCCCGCACAGATACGCAGTATTTT.

This chain uses TRBV5-1 with TRBJ2-2, with D possibly TRBD2 on 5 matching bases. Trimming pared 1 base from V and 5 bases from J, leaving 12 bases between. This CDR3 comprises 15 residues. Germline-derived CDR1 and CDR2 are SGHRS and YFSETQ. For the CDR3, the DNA is TGCGCCAGCAGCTTGTCCCGGGAAGGGACCGGGGAGCTGTTTTTT. Residues: CASSLSREGTGELFF. Complete variable domain (other parts from reference TRBV5-1 and TRBJ2-2): KAGVTQTPRYLIKTRGQQVTLSCSPISGHRSVSWYQQTPGQGLQFLFEYFSETQRNKGNFPGRFSGRQFSNSRSEMNVSTLELGDSALYLCASSLSREGTGELFFGEGSRLTVL.

The rearrangement links TRBV5-1 to TRBJ1-4; 8 positions agree with TRBD1. The germline V gene encodes CDR1 SGHRS and CDR2 YFSETQ. J lost 8 bases, V lost 0 bases, and 12 bases had no gene match. The CDR3 consists of 17 residues. CDR3 DNA: TGCGCCAGCAGCTTGGGCAGGGGACAGGCCCCGGGGGAAAAACTGTTTTTT. Translating gives CASSLGRGQAPGEKLFF.

The chain recombines TRBV5-4 with TRBJ2-5; no definite D call. The CDR3 is 13 residues long. Trimming shortened V by 0 bases and J by 2 bases, and 5 bases separated the two germline ends. CDR1 and CDR2 (germline): SGHNT, YYREEE (reference sequence). This CDR3 reads CASSLGRQETQYF. The DNA for the CDR3 is TGTGCCAGCAGCTTGGGTAGACAAGAGACCCAGTACTTC.

This chain links TRBV6-6 with TRBJ2-1; a possible D gene is TRBD2 (6 bases). The V end lost 0 bases, the J end lost 1 base, and 10 bases lay between the germline ends. Germline V gene sequence: CDR1 MNHNY, CDR2 SVGAGI (reference sequence). The CDR3 is 16 residues long. The CDR3 here is CASSYSGGASYNEQFF. Here the CDR3 DNA reads TGTGCCAGCAGTTACTCCGGAGGGGCATCCTACAATGAGCAGTTCTTC.

The chain combines TRBV7-9 with TRBJ2-1; D possibly corresponds to TRBD1 (5 bases). Deletions cut 2 bases from V and 1 base from J, with 12 bases between. This CDR3 comprises 16 residues. Germline loops: CDR1 SEHNR, CDR2 FQNEAQ (reference sequence). CDR3 coding DNA: TGTGCCAGCAGCTTATTAAGGGGCGCGTCCTACAATGAGCAGTTCTTC. As protein: CASSLLRGASYNEQFF.

Regarding this clone: Other DNA sequences of this sample code for an identical CDR3. The V and J genes are TRBV7-9 and TRBJ1-1, with D maybe TRBD1 (5 bases). Germline-derived CDR1 and CDR2 are SEHNR and FQNEAQ (reference sequence). The length of the CDR3 is 13 residues. Trimming pared 0 bases from V and 4 bases from J, leaving 6 bases between. CDR3 in DNA: TGTGCCAGCAGCTTAGCGGGGACCACTGAAGCTTTCTTT. Translation gives CASSLAGTTEAFF.

V gene TRBV28 combines with J gene TRBJ1-2; D is perhaps TRBD1 (5 bases). This CDR3 contains 13 residues. V was cut by 3 bases and J by 7 bases, with 12 bases left in between. Germline CDR1 is MDHEN and CDR2 is SYDVKM. CDR3 in DNA: TGTGCCAGCAGTTTGGGGGTCTTAGGTGGCTACACCTTC. It specifies CASSLGVLGGYTF.

CDR3 nucleotides: TGCGCCAGCAGCCAAGAGCCGAAGGGGGAGCCCTCCTACAATGAGCAGTTCTTC. Protein product: CASSQEPKGEPSYNEQFF. The chain joins TRBV4-1 to TRBJ2-1; a possible D gene is TRBD1 (6 bases). Deletions cut 0 bases from V and 0 bases from J, with 15 bases between. The germline V gene has CDR1 MGHRA and CDR2 YSYEKL. The CDR3 sequence is 18 residues long.

The V call is TRBV14, the J call TRBJ2-3; D is uncertain. The CDR3 is 13 residues long. Germline CDR1 is SGHDN and CDR2 is FVKESK. Trimming stripped 5 bases from V and 4 bases from J, with 10 bases between. CDR3: CASSSYRADTQYF. Here the CDR3 DNA reads TGTGCCAGCAGCTCATACCGGGCAGATACGCAGTATTTT.

This chain connects TRBV7-8 to TRBJ2-3; D remains ambiguous. The CDR3 extends over 13 amino acids. Trimming left V 5 bases short and J 5 bases short, with 11 bases between. Germline CDR1 is SGHVS and CDR2 is FQNEAQ. CDR3 DNA: TGTGCCAGCAGCGCCCAACCCAGAGATACGCAGTATTTT. Residues: CASSAQPRDTQYF.

The CDR3 DNA is TGTGCCAGCAGCGGGGGAGCGGGAGATGAAAACGAGCAGTACTTC. Translating gives CASSGGAGDENEQYF. The chain links TRBV4-2 to TRBJ2-7; the match to TRBD2 covers 8 bases. The V and J ends lost 5 bases and 5 bases, in that order; junction bases with no gene match: 11. The CDR3 length is 15 residues. The germline V gene has CDR1 LGHNA and CDR2 YNFKEQ.